Below, 11 T cell receptor beta chains from the same sample are listed, as sequenced in a study of OX40 agonist ivuxolimab in advanced cancers. Method: immunoSEQ multiplex PCR; TCRdb's copy keeps in-frame clones and lacks some. Among tens of thousands of clones listed, around 90% were seen once. The sequenced sample was CD4+ or CD8+ T cells sorted from blood, obtained in a trial of the OX40 agonist ivuxolimab. The receptors were sampled from an adult with an advanced solid tumor such as melanoma, head and neck, liver or kidney cancer.

DNA of the CDR3: TGTGCCAGCAGTCCCCGGACAGGGGCCGGCTACACCTTC. Protein: CASSPRTGAGYTF. The chain recombines TRBV28 with TRBJ1-2, with TRBD1 matching 9 bases. This CDR3 has 13 amino acids. Germline V gene lookup returns CDR1 MDHEN and CDR2 SYDVKM. V was pared by 5 bases and J by 8 bases, with 6 bases of the junction left unmatched.

The chain links TRBV29-1 to TRBJ2-7, with a tentative D call TRBD2 (5 bases). V dropped 6 bases and J dropped 0 bases, with 18 bases sitting between them. This CDR3 is 15 amino acids long. CDR1 and CDR2 from the germline V gene are SQVTM and ANQGSEA. CDR3 bases: TGCAGCGTGGGCCCAGAGACTGGGAGCTCCTACGAGCAGTACTTC. Residues: CSVGPETGSSYEQYF.

The chain combines TRBV5-1 with TRBJ2-5; TRBD2 matches 7 bases. V gave up 4 bases and J gave up 3 bases; unmatched junction bases: 6. CDR3 length: 14 residues. Germline V gives CDR1 SGHRS, CDR2 YFSETQ. The CDR3 DNA follows: TGCGCCAGCAGCACCACCCTAGCGGAAGAGACCCAGTACTTC. It yields the protein CASSTTLAEETQYF. The variable domain in full, with the rest retrieved from reference TRBV5-1 and TRBJ2-5, is KAGVTQTPRYLIKTRGQQVTLSCSPISGHRSVSWYQQTPGQGLQFLFEYFSETQRNKGNFPGRFSGRQFSNSRSEMNVSTLELGDSALYLCASSTTLAEETQYFGPGTRLLVL.

The chain combines TRBV4-1 with TRBJ1-1, with 7 bases aligning to TRBD1. Germline loops: CDR1 MGHRA, CDR2 YSYEKL. CDR3 length equals 14 residues. The V and J ends lost 6 bases and 4 bases, in that order; junction bases with no gene match: 8. Written as DNA, the CDR3 is TGCGCCAGCAGTCGGGACAGCACCATCACTGAAGCTTTCTTT. Translation: CASSRDSTITEAFF.

As concerns this clone: The same CDR3 arises from other DNA sequences in this sample as well. This chain joins TRBV6-1 and TRBJ1-4, with D maybe TRBD1 (5 bases). V lost 2 bases and J 8 bases, leaving 12 bases between the germline ends. Germline V CDR1 and CDR2: MNHNS, SASEGT. The CDR3 is 14 residues long. This CDR3 reads CASSEQGMGEKLFF. CDR3 nucleotides: TGTGCCAGCAGTGAACAGGGCATGGGGGAAAAACTGTTTTTT.

As to this clone: Germline and junction disagree at one end, which may indicate a read error. This sequence joins TRBV11-3 and TRBJ1-1; 8 bases fit TRBD1. Germline lookup yields CDR1 SGHNT and CDR2 YENEEA. The CDR3 sequence is 18 residues long. CDR3 sequence reads: CTSSLDIRPGTGNTEAFF. CDR3 DNA: TGTACCAGCAGCTTAGATATACGGCCCGGGACAGGGAACACTGAAGCTTTCTTT.

The chain combines TRBV4-1 with TRBJ1-4, with D tentatively TRBD1 (6 bases). V dropped 0 bases and J dropped 8 bases, with 10 bases sitting between them. The CDR3 length is 14 residues. The V gene's germline CDR1 is MGHRA and CDR2 YSYEKL. CDR3 DNA: TGCGCCAGCAGCCAAGACCCTAGGGGGGAAAAACTGTTTTTT. It specifies CASSQDPRGEKLFF.

The rearrangement joins TRBV29-1 to TRBJ2-6, with 8 bases that match TRBD1. The CDR3 is 17 residues long. The V gene's germline CDR1 is SQVTM and CDR2 ANQGSEA. J gave up 2 bases and V 5 bases, and 11 bases lay outside the gene matches. CDR3 in DNA: TGCAGCGTTCGAACCGGGACAGGATATACTGGGGCCAACGTCCTGACTTTC. Translating gives CSVRTGTGYTGANVLTF.

The V call is TRBV7-2, the J call TRBJ2-3; TRBD1 agrees at 7 bases. The CDR3 is made up of 15 amino acids. V shed 1 base, J shed 5 bases, and the junction held 6 bases outside the gene matches. CDR1 SGHTA and CDR2 FQGNSA come from the germline V gene. The CDR3: CASSLVNTGVDTQYF. The CDR3 DNA follows: TGTGCCAGCAGCTTAGTTAACACAGGGGTAGATACGCAGTATTTT.

The chain uses TRBV12-5 and TRBJ1-2; D call uncertain. V lost 5 bases to trimming and J lost 5 bases, with 9 bases between them. The CDR3 loop spans 12 amino acids. Germline CDR1 LGHNT, CDR2 FRNRAP. Here the CDR3 DNA reads TGTGCTAGTGGTAGGGATGCTTATGGCTACACCTTC. Translation gives CASGRDAYGYTF.

The V and J genes are TRBV6-6 and TRBJ1-2, with no clear D. This CDR3 comprises 14 residues. Germline V gene data show CDR1 as MNHNY and CDR2 as SVGAGI (reference sequence). Trimming pared 7 bases from V and 0 bases from J, leaving 12 bases between. CDR3 DNA sequence: TGTGCCAGCATGTCGAGGGCAACTAACTATGGCTACACCTTC. This codes for CASMSRATNYGYTF.